This T cell receptor (beta chain) was identified during a study of blood T cell repertoires in COVID-19 (dated by TCRdb to 2020 to 2022). With respect to the entire study: Samples covering the acute and convalescent phases of COVID-19 were provided by collaborators in the United States, Italy and Spain. The material from the prospective study consisted of cDNA or gDNA derived from T cells, B-cell-depleted T cells, or PBMCs. Subjects who had been exposed to COVID-19, were actively infected with it, or had recovered from it provided the deeply sampled blood TCRbeta repertoires that made up the dataset. The repertoires were made available in a free public database intended to serve as a resource for research on the immune response to SARS-CoV-2. Samples came from the ongoing ImmuneRACE study (first 160 participants) plus 1,254 subjects from 6 global collaborators. Sample metadata almost always included a de-identified subject ID, COVID-19 status, age in years and sex. Where available, HLA class I and class II types were taken from metadata supplied by the sample provider and were not determined by assay-based typing.

Collaborating institutions collected whole blood in K2EDTA tubes following their own protocols. For TCRbeta analysis, collaborators shipped samples as frozen whole blood, isolated PBMCs, or DNA extracted from either of those sample types. From the cysteine through the phenylalanine, the CDR3 covers 17 amino acids. Only the CDR3 DNA stays, 51 bases, in frame from base 1. General conclusions and limits of the study: Clinical and demographic metadata were provided uncurated, with the amount varying by source and participant.

The immunoSEQ Assay, a bias-controlled multiplex PCR, was used to amplify TCRbeta CDR3 regions from genomic DNA. Per the original workflow: Nucleated cell counts per sample were estimated from amplification of reference gene primers within the assay. Sequence reads were collapsed and filtered to measure the absolute abundance of every unique TCRbeta CDR3 rearrangement. For each sample, productive Simpson clonality was calculated as the square root of Simpson's diversity index across productive rearrangements. TCRdb took this table from immuneACCESS and kept in-frame rearrangements with V and J called. Such tables lack part of the clones; where checked against another copy, unresolved V genes explain under half of the gap, and the rest is unexplained. V, J and clone size were drawn from that table, and D and trimming were deduced from the DNA. For this sample there are around 25,000 clones; around 90% appear just once. Around 8% of the sample belongs to the ten largest clones.

Concerning this clone itself: The clone's antigen remains unknown. Base qualities were left out, and no much larger clone turns up one base away.

The source material was peripheral blood. Recombination linked TRBV12-1 to TRBJ1-5. TRBV12-1 is reported as a pseudogene. This TCR came from a human donor in a cohort sampled during active COVID-19. In nucleotide form, the sequence is TGTGCCAGCAGCTTTTCTTCGACCGGGGTCGGGGATCAGCCCCAGCATTTT. Translated, it gives CASSFSSTGVGDQPQHF.